The clone carrying this T cell receptor (beta chain) was seen a handful of times. cDNA synthesis used the whole RNA isolate, giving expressed TCRB sequences. Sequencing was performed with immunoSEQ multiplex PCR; in TCRdb, only in-frame clones are kept and a portion is missing. Of some 230,000 clones detected, over 8.5% appear once; the ten largest clones hold 0.03% to 0.035%. The CDR3 is 14 amino acids. Germline values: CDR1 LNHDA, CDR2 SQIVND (reference sequence). Trimming cost V 4 bases and J 2 bases; bases outside gene matches: 1. These data come from a study of beta chain features in type 1 diabetes.

The TCR comes from a woman between 18 and 29 years old in good health. Sample: naive CD4+ T cells from blood. This chain uses TRBV19 with TRBJ1-5; 8 bases match TRBD1. DNA of the CDR3: TGTGCCAGTAGTACGACAGGGGGCAATCAGCCCCAGCATTTT. It translates to CASSTTGGNQPQHF.